This T cell receptor (beta chain) was captured by sequencing in a study of cytomegalovirus exposure and HLA in healthy donors. Regarding the study as a whole: Specificity for CMV antigens was confirmed in vitro for a few of the CMV-associated chains.

TCRdb's table, derived via immunoSEQ multiplex PCR, lists solely in-frame clones and lacks some. The table records about 150,000 clones, approximately 86% of them present only once. This clone was detected only once. What it binds is not known. The source material was PBMCs. The clonotype originates from a man in his late teens or twenties in good health and CMV-seropositive.

The CDR3 region is CASSASGTSGGTGELFF. CDR3 in DNA: TGTGCCAGCAGCGCCTCTGGGACTAGCGGGGGGACCGGGGAGCTGTTTTTT. The chain employs TRBV9 and TRBJ2-2; 15 nucleotides align to TRBD2. The length of the CDR3 is 17 residues. Trimming removed 3 bases from V and 5 bases from J; junction bases left unmatched: 5. Per the germline V gene, CDR1 is SGDLS and CDR2 is YYNGEE.